The clone carrying this TCR beta chain was picked up one time. Its specificity is unknown. This sample is drawn from a study of cytomegalovirus exposure and HLA in healthy donors. General study findings and limits: Upon later analysis, TCR association rates were observed to vary by HLA locus, being highest for DRB1 and lowest for HLA-C. Later on, a genetic analysis was performed. It linked a missense variant in DCLRE1C with V- and J-gene trimming of TCR beta.

60 Vbeta and 13 Jbeta primers were used in PCR. Profiled with immunoSEQ multiplex PCR; TCRdb holds only in-frame clones, not every one. The sample has 120,000 to 150,000 clones; over 75% are singletons. The CDR3 loop spans 15 amino acids. The ends were cut back, 4 bases at V and 0 bases at J, with 13 bases in the middle. From germline, CDR1 is SGHVS and CDR2 FNYEAQ. Sequenced: PBMCs. The V gene is TRBV7-6, the J gene TRBJ2-7; TRBD2 might be the D (6 bases). This receptor was obtained from a female donor in good health and CMV-seronegative. CDR3 region: CASSWRLGPSYEQYF. The CDR3 DNA is TGTGCCAGCAGCTGGAGACTAGGTCCCTCCTACGAGCAGTACTTC.